Sequencing of this T cell receptor (beta chain) was carried out in a study of cytomegalovirus exposure and HLA in healthy donors. Study conclusions and caveats: Among CMV-associated TCR beta chains, most appeared HLA-restricted in a later analysis.

The PCR employed 60 Vbeta primers together with 13 Jbeta primers. Study processing details: It was a later analysis that counted tens of millions of unique TCR beta chains, of which some 10 million were shared. Sequencing used immunoSEQ multiplex PCR; TCRdb keeps in-frame clones, though not all of them. V and J calls and clone size follow that table, whereas D and trimming were derived from the DNA. The data hold 95,000 to 150,000 clones, with 81% observed a single time. CDR3 length: 16 residues. Germline V gene data show CDR1 as MNHEY and CDR2 as SMNVEV (reference sequence). V shed 0 bases and J shed 2 bases, with 11 bases lying between them. This clone was seen a handful of times. Its antigen is still unknown.

Sequencing input: PBMCs. This TCR derives from a man aged 18 to 35 in good health and CMV-seronegative. The V call is TRBV27, the J call TRBJ2-1; tentatively, D is TRBD1 (5 bases). The CDR3 DNA is TGTGCCAGCAGTTTATCGGCAGGGAACCCCTACAATGAGCAGTTCTTC. Translating it yields CASSLSAGNPYNEQFF.